This TCR beta chain was retrieved from a study of regulatory T cells in long-lasting Graves disease. Findings and limits, study-wide: Sharing of public clonotypes was greater in persistent patients (roughly 2,900) than in new patients (around 930). Study of thyroid tissue was not done, with only peripheral blood studied.

Time point denoted: newly diagnosed GD, antithyroid drugs for less than 3 months. Preparation of the TCR library used RNA extracted from PBMCs. Construction of the TCR beta libraries employed iRepertoire HTBI primers in conjunction with Arm-PCR of CDR3 regions. TCRdb called the multiplex PCR reads again in MiXCR, with one record for every CDR3 protein. The repertoire has 360,000 or so distinct CDR3 sequences, about 10% of them found once; the top ten carry approximately 19%. This clonotype showed up many times. What it binds is unknown. The CDR3 length is 14 residues. Germline V gives CDR1 MNHNS, CDR2 SASEGT. The junction had 6 bases not matched to a gene; V was cut back by 5 bases and J by 4 bases. These data are also associated with another study on T cells in Graves' hyperthyroidism and ophthalmopathy. That study reports: Diagnosis relied on clinical symptoms, serum thyroxine and TRAb, thyroid ultrasound and orbital computed tomography.

The clonotype originates from a woman between 18 and 30 years old with Graves disease. Sequences were derived from peripheral blood mononuclear cells (PBMCs), sampled at new diagnosis, from a patient treated with antithyroid drugs. This chain links TRBV6-1 with TRBJ1-1; 8 bases are shared with TRBD1. CDR3 coding DNA: TGTGCCAGCAGTAAAGTCGACAGGGGCACTGAAGCTTTCTTT. This translates into CASSKVDRGTEAFF.